This TCR beta chain was recovered during a study of CD8 T cells in ankylosing spondylitis (dated by TCRdb to 2015 to 2018). General notes on the study: To find TCR variants linked to disease, the study profiled T cell receptor beta repertoires in ankylosing spondylitis patients and healthy donors. The whole study cohort included some 100 healthy donors and 25 or so ankylosing spondylitis patients. Peripheral blood was sampled, and synovial fluid was additionally collected from ankylosing spondylitis patients. Study-wide findings and limitations: In peripheral blood, the disease-linked clones were found at relatively low frequencies and had a CD8+ phenotype. The disease-linked clones were reported to be significantly enriched in matched synovial fluid samples from ankylosing spondylitis patients. Some motif variants were previously reported in synovial fluid and blood of reactive arthritis patients, suggesting common disease-initiation mechanisms. A TCR beta motif made up of under ten highly homologous amino acid variants appeared to be characteristic of blood from ankylosing spondylitis patients.

This clonotype was recorded a few times. Its cognate antigen has yet to be identified. No clone much larger than this one lies a single base away; base qualities are absent. Taken from the germline V gene (reference sequence), the CDR1 and CDR2 loops are SGHAT and FQDESV. The CDR3 covers 16 residues, taking in both the cysteine and the phenylalanine. Only CDR3 DNA is held: 48 bases, read in frame from base 1. Trimmed from V: 5 bases; trimmed from J: 5 bases; junction bases lacking a gene match: 13. The instrument was an Illumina HiSeq 2500. TCR beta libraries were prepared by quantitative 5'-RACE with molecular barcodes. The original methods were these. A new computational method, built on a probabilistic model of VDJ rearrangement, was used to identify disease-linked TCR variants. TCRdb ran its own pipeline on the public reads, namely fastp trimming at Q25 and MiXCR clone calling, and kept in-frame beta chains. CDR3 protein sequences are deduplicated, and each keeps its most common genes and DNA. These V and J calls originate from TCRdb's pipeline instead of the authors' own analysis. Within this sample are a few hundred thousand distinct CDR3 sequences, with approximately 20% of them counted one time only. The ten biggest clones cover about 15% of the sample.

The sequenced material came from blood, either unsorted or a sorted T cell fraction (not recorded which). The source is a male donor with ankylosing spondylitis. The receptor chain draws on TRBV11-1 and TRBJ2-7; TRBD2 fits 9 bases in the junction. The CDR3 protein sequence reads: CASSRWALAGINEQYF. Read as DNA, the sequence is TGTGCCAGCAGCCGATGGGCCCTAGCGGGAATCAACGAGCAGTACTTC.